These T cell receptor beta chains were read from a single sample in a study of blood T cell repertoires in COVID-19. Clones were read by immunoSEQ multiplex PCR, and TCRdb kept only the in-frame ones, dropping some. The top ten clones hold 9% to 15% of a sample with 240,000 or so clones, 86% of them seen once. Sequencing input: peripheral blood. The source is an elderly man with acute or convalescent COVID-19. CDR3s include the opening cysteine and the closing phenylalanine or tryptophan.

V: TRBV14; length: 14; CDR3: CASSQDRGLETQYF
V: TRBV24-1; length: 15; CDR3: CATRSRYNSEETQYF
V: TRBV10-2; length: 13; CDR3: CASTRDRGTSYTF
V: TRBV19; length: 13; CDR3: CASSAGSANTQYF
V: TRBV6-2/TRBV6-3; length: 15; CDR3: CASSSSGGRKDTQYF
V: TRBV7-8; length: 15; CDR3: CASSLESSGHKGYTF
V: TRBV6-5; length: 13; CDR3: CASSLTVYYGYTF
V: TRBV5-4; length: 16; CDR3: CASSSRVQALNTEAFF
V: TRBV11-3; length: 13; CDR3: CASSSSTSYEQYF
V: TRBV29-1; length: 11; CDR3: CSVDEGVGYTF
V: TRBV28; length: 18; CDR3: CASSLAGTGKISGNTIYF
V: TRBV13; length: 14; CDR3: CASSSGLAKNIQYF
V: TRBV18; length: 15; CDR3: CASSPGQGNYNEQFF
V: TRBV7-9; length: 14; CDR3: CASSLGSGRHEQFF
V: TRBV6-1; length: 14; CDR3: CASSDLRDSYEQYF
V: TRBV3-1/TRBV3-2; length: 15; CDR3: CASSPAGTGNEKLFF
V: TRBV7-2; length: 16; CDR3: CASSIYRGPRSGELFF
V: TRBV28; length: 13; CDR3: CASRREGDYGYTF
V: TRBV5-4; length: 15; CDR3: CASSLWREKADTQYF
V: TRBV18; length: 16; CDR3: CASSPRLTLAKNIQYF
V: TRBV28; length: 14; CDR3: CASRLTGYNQPQHF
V: TRBV2; length: 11; CDR3: CASSEARALHF
V: TRBV7-6; length: 17; CDR3: CASSLFGRESSYNEQFF
V: TRBV3-1/TRBV3-2; length: 14; CDR3: CASSPLGDSYEQYF
V: TRBV15; length: 16; CDR3: CATSRGGTVAKNIQYF
V: TRBV28; length: 13; CDR3: CASRDGADYGYTF
V: TRBV9; length: 14; CDR3: CASSPGGAWETQYF
V: TRBV6-5; length: 14; CDR3: CASSPQGGNQPQHF
V: TRBV4-1; length: 18; CDR3: CASSQSWGGSSGANVLTF
V: TRBV3-1/TRBV3-2; length: 14; CDR3: CASSARDSTDTQYF
V: TRBV5-4; length: 15; CDR3: CASSLGQEGAYGYTF
V: TRBV10-3; length: 14; CDR3: CAISPGLATDTQYF
V: TRBV19; length: 15; CDR3: CASSKPSETGQPQHF
V: TRBV20-1; length: 11; CDR3: CSASIQNEQYF
V: TRBV29-1; length: 12; CDR3: CSVGSGSQPQHF
V: TRBV28; length: 15; CDR3: CASSQQDRGRLGYTF
V: TRBV4-1; length: 16; CDR3: CATSQPTTVSYNEQFF
V: TRBV19; length: 16; CDR3: CASSMGPGQGTGELFF
V: TRBV7-9; length: 15; CDR3: CASSLEGDRDYEQYF
V: TRBV7-2; length: 17; CDR3: CASSLAGTGRVGTEAFF
V: TRBV5-4; length: 16; CDR3: CASSLEGQGPGETQYF
V: TRBV5-6; length: 13; CDR3: CASSLNTLETQYF
V: TRBV28; length: 14; CDR3: CASTQGVRLYGYTF
V: TRBV9; length: 15; CDR3: CASSVVDRNTGELFF
V: TRBV28; length: 13; CDR3: CASSGGGRNEQYF
V: TRBV29-1; length: 12; CDR3: CSVLVPPRQAFF
V: TRBV9; length: 14; CDR3: CASSVGQGTYEQYF
V: TRBV29-1; length: 13; CDR3: CSAGQGFSYEQYF
V: TRBV4-2; length: 13; CDR3: CASGTGDGSPLHF